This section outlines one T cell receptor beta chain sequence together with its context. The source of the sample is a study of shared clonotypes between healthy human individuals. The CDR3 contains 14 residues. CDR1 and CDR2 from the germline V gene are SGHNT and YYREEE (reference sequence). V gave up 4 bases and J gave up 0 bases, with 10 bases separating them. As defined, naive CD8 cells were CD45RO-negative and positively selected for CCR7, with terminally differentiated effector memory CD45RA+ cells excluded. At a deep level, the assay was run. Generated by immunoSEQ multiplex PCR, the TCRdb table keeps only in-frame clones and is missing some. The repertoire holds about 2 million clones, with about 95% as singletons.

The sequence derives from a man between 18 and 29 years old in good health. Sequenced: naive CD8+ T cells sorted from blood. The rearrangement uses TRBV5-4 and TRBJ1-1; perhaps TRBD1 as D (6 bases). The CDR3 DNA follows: TGTGCCAGCAGCCCTGGACAGATGAACACTGAAGCTTTCTTT. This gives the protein CASSPGQMNTEAFF.